A selection of T cell receptor beta chains follows, all from one sample in a study of regulatory T cells in long-lasting Graves disease. MiXCR was run by TCRdb on the multiplex PCR reads, yielding one entry per CDR3 protein. This sample has around 400,000 distinct CDR3 sequences, with roughly a fifth found just once. The sample was peripheral blood mononuclear cells (PBMCs), taken when the disease was refractory, from a patient treated with antithyroid drugs. Every receptor here comes from a female donor with Graves disease. The CDR3 runs from the conserved cysteine through the conserved F or W. The D gene is left open where the match is weak. The size field is filled for only some rows; it gives once, few, many or a size class.

TRBV15,.,TRBJ1-3,few,TGTGCCACCAGCAGCACCGGGACGGCGAGTGGAAACACCATATATTTT,CATSSTGTASGNTIYF
TRBV14,.,TRBJ2-4,.,TGTGCCAGCAGCCAAGAGTGGGTATCGACTGGTCAAAACATTCAGTACTTC,CASSQEWVSTGQNIQYF
TRBV30,.,TRBJ1-4,.,TGTGCCTGGAGTTTGTACGGGGGTTCAAATGAAAAACTGTTTTTT,CAWSLYGGSNEKLFF
TRBV20-1,.,TRBJ1-1,few,TGCAGTGCTTTTCGGATTGGCACTGAAGCTTTCTTT,CSAFRIGTEAFF
TRBV14,.,TRBJ1-2,.,TGTGCCAGCAGCCATATTAAATCGTCAAGGCAACGCTATGGCCACACCTTC,CASSHIKSSRQRYGHTF
TRBV28,TRBD2,TRBJ2-7,.,TGTGCCAGCAGTTTTAGCAGGGCTAGCGGACTCTACGAGCAGTACTTC,CASSFSRASGLYEQYF
TRBV20-1,.,TRBJ1-2,few,TGCAGTGCTAATAAAGGGGGATATGGCTACACCTTC,CSANKGGYGYTF
TRBV20-1,.,TRBJ2-5,many,TGCAGTGCTAGGAAGGCTGAGACCCAGTACTTC,CSARKAETQYF
TRBV5-1,.,TRBJ2-2,few,TGCGCCAGCAGCCGCTGGACAGTCACCGGGGAGCTGTTTTTT,CASSRWTVTGELFF
TRBV3-1,.,TRBJ1-2,few,TGTGCCAGCAGCCAAGATCCCGGGGTGGATGGCTACACCTTC,CASSQDPGVDGYTF